This T cell receptor (beta chain) was observed in a study of technical replicates of blood from a few donors. Clones were read by immunoSEQ multiplex PCR, and TCRdb kept only the in-frame ones, dropping some. The profile shows just over 75,000 clones, roughly 93% of them singletons. The germline V and J ends were trimmed by 2 bases and 6 bases, with 8 bases remaining between them. The CDR3 is made up of 13 amino acids. The V gene's germline CDR1 is SGHTA and CDR2 FQGTGA. Material for sequencing was T cells isolated from PBMCs. This chain links TRBV7-3 with TRBJ2-1, with TRBD1 as a possible D gene (5 bases). The clonotype originates from a human donor in good health. The CDR3 DNA sequence: TGTGCCAGCAGCTTAGACAGCTTCAATGAGCAGTTCTTC. It translates to CASSLDSFNEQFF.